What follows describes a single T cell receptor (beta chain). Its antigen is unknown. At one end the junction does not follow the germline gene, possibly because of a read error. Together with a sample-barcoded 5' primer, a J-beta primer mix was included in a second PCR lasting roughly 6 to 12 cycles. Using its own MiXCR run on the 5' RACE reads, TCRdb lists one record per CDR3 protein. Of under 950,000 distinct CDR3 sequences listed, 22% are singletons. The data stem from a study of blood T cells in healthy people across ages. The germline gives CDR1 SQVTM, CDR2 ANQGSEA. This CDR3 region has 12 residues. The authors extracted at least 5 micrograms of total RNA per sample. Whole-study findings and limits: For the donors, CMV status was unknown and possibly confounded expanded clonotype changes. Whereas aged donors had fewer naive CD4+ cells, long-lived donors had more of them and higher diversity. Total diversity from one million sequenced T cells was likely underestimated.

This chain links TRBV29-1 with TRBJ1-1; unclear D gene. The sequenced sample consisted of blood. This receptor was identified in a man between 65 and 85 years old in good health. CDR3 sequence: CSVDLFVAGSPF. CDR3 nucleotides: TGCAGCGTTGACTTGTTCGTCGCAGGCTCCCCTTTT.